This TCR beta chain is drawn from a study of cytomegalovirus exposure and HLA in healthy donors. CDR3 length: 14 amino acids. Looked up from germline, CDR1 is MNHEY and CDR2 is SMNVEV (reference sequence). V gave up 6 bases and J gave up 7 bases; unmatched junction bases: 9. PCR involved 60 Vbeta and 13 Jbeta primers. Sequenced by immunoSEQ multiplex PCR; TCRdb stores in-frame clones only, minus some. The sample carries approximately 220,000 clones, approximately 80% recorded once. A word on this clone: Its antigen is unknown.

Findings and limits, study-wide: High sensitivity and specificity were reportedly achieved when the classifier diagnosed cytomegalovirus status. CMV serostatus alone was available as immune exposure information. Rarity characterized most TCR sequences, yet some public TCRs appeared in many donors.

The V and J genes are TRBV27 and TRBJ2-5, with 9 bases identical to TRBD1. This clonotype originated in a man in his thirties or forties in good health and CMV-seronegative. Sequencing input: PBMCs. The CDR3 bases are TGTGCCAGCAGCGACAGGGGGTGGTTGGGGACCCAGTACTTC. It specifies CASSDRGWLGTQYF.